A selection of T cell receptor beta chains follows, all from one sample in a study of graft-versus-host responses after intestinal transplantation. Profiled with immunoSEQ multiplex PCR; TCRdb holds only in-frame clones, not every one. The repertoire holds around 93,000 clones, with 75% to 95% as singletons. These receptors have no identified antigens. The specimen was unstimulated CD8+ T cells sorted from spleen or lymph node cells, collected before intestinal transplant. These receptors all stem from a human donor who received an intestinal transplant. The CDR3 runs from the conserved cysteine through the conserved F or W. Fields, in order: V gene, J gene, clone size, D gene, CDR3 DNA, CDR3 protein. The D gene is left open where the match is weak. Expanded clones get a size class; other rows say once, few or many, or leave the size out.

V gene: TRBV5-6; J gene: TRBJ1-3; clone size: .; D gene: TRBD1; CDR3 DNA: TGTGCCAGCAGCTTGGATTTGACAGGGGCTGGAAACACCATATATTTT; CDR3 protein: CASSLDLTGAGNTIYF
V gene: TRBV5-1; J gene: TRBJ2-1; clone size: .; D gene: .; CDR3 DNA: TGCGCCAGCAGCTTAAGGGAGACTTTCTCTTGGAATGAGCAGTTCTTC; CDR3 protein: CASSLRETFSWNEQFF
V gene: TRBV6-5; J gene: TRBJ2-7; clone size: .; D gene: .; CDR3 DNA: TGTGCCAGCAGTGAAGACAACTACGAGCAGTACTTC; CDR3 protein: CASSEDNYEQYF
V gene: TRBV6-5; J gene: TRBJ1-2; clone size: .; D gene: TRBD1; CDR3 DNA: TGTGCCAGCAGTTACGACAGGGGAGACTATGGCTACACCTTC; CDR3 protein: CASSYDRGDYGYTF
V gene: TRBV11-2; J gene: TRBJ1-6; clone size: .; D gene: TRBD1; CDR3 DNA: TGTGCCAGCAGCGTGGGACAGGGACCCCTCCACTTT; CDR3 protein: CASSVGQGPLHF
V gene: TRBV4-1; J gene: TRBJ1-1; clone size: .; D gene: .; CDR3 DNA: TGCGCCAGCAGCCCCCCCTGGGATCAGAACACTGAAGCTTTCTTT; CDR3 protein: CASSPPWDQNTEAFF
V gene: TRBV11-2; J gene: TRBJ2-1; clone size: .; D gene: TRBD2; CDR3 DNA: TGTGCCAGCAGCCCGCTAGCGGGGGGGCAGTTCTTC; CDR3 protein: CASSPLAGGQFF
V gene: TRBV6-1; J gene: TRBJ1-2; clone size: few; D gene: .; CDR3 DNA: TGTGCCAGCAGTTCGGGAAGTAACTATGGCTACACCTTC; CDR3 protein: CASSSGSNYGYTF
V gene: TRBV5-4; J gene: TRBJ2-7; clone size: .; D gene: TRBD2; CDR3 DNA: TGTGCCAGCAGCACGGGACTAGCGGTGGATTTAACCTACGAGCAGTACTTC; CDR3 protein: CASSTGLAVDLTYEQYF
V gene: TRBV5-6; J gene: TRBJ1-6; clone size: .; D gene: TRBD1; CDR3 DNA: TGTGCCAGCAGCTTGTGGGACAGGAATTCACCCCTCCACTTT; CDR3 protein: CASSLWDRNSPLHF
V gene: TRBV27; J gene: TRBJ2-7; clone size: .; D gene: TRBD2; CDR3 DNA: TGTGCCAGCAGTTTAGGGCTAGCGGACTACGAGCAGTACTTC; CDR3 protein: CASSLGLADYEQYF
V gene: TRBV4-1; J gene: TRBJ2-3; clone size: .; D gene: TRBD2; CDR3 DNA: TGCGCCAGCAGCTCACTACTAGCGGGACTCACAGATACGCAGTATTTT; CDR3 protein: CASSSLLAGLTDTQYF
V gene: TRBV4-1; J gene: TRBJ2-2; clone size: once; D gene: .; CDR3 DNA: TGCGCCAGCAGCCAAGATATTGGTTGGAGGACCGGGGAGCTGTTTTTT; CDR3 protein: CASSQDIGWRTGELFF
V gene: TRBV6-5; J gene: TRBJ2-7; clone size: .; D gene: .; CDR3 DNA: TGTGCCAGCAGTGTTGACGGTTCAAGCTCCTACGAGCAGTACTTC; CDR3 protein: CASSVDGSSSYEQYF
V gene: TRBV27; J gene: TRBJ2-1; clone size: .; D gene: .; CDR3 DNA: TGTGCCAGCAGTTTATCTCTAGACAATGAGCAGTTCTTC; CDR3 protein: CASSLSLDNEQFF
V gene: TRBV7-3; J gene: TRBJ2-5; clone size: .; D gene: .; CDR3 DNA: TGTGCCAGCAGCCACGAGGGGCAAGAGACCCAGTACTTC; CDR3 protein: CASSHEGQETQYF
V gene: TRBV5-6; J gene: TRBJ1-5; clone size: .; D gene: .; CDR3 DNA: TGTGCCAGCAGCTTTGGGTCCGGGCGTCAGCCCCAGCATTTT; CDR3 protein: CASSFGSGRQPQHF
V gene: TRBV6-5; J gene: TRBJ2-7; clone size: .; D gene: TRBD2; CDR3 DNA: TGTGCCAGCAGTTACGGCGGGGGGGTCTACGAGCAGTACTTC; CDR3 protein: CASSYGGGVYEQYF
V gene: TRBV6-5; J gene: TRBJ1-5; clone size: .; D gene: .; CDR3 DNA: TGTGCCAGCAGTAAGGACGGGGATCAGCCCCAGCATTTT; CDR3 protein: CASSKDGDQPQHF
V gene: TRBV6-5; J gene: TRBJ2-7; clone size: .; D gene: .; CDR3 DNA: TGCACTGCCTTGAGCCAAAAATTCTACGAGCAGTACTTC; CDR3 protein: CTALSQKFYEQYF
V gene: TRBV2; J gene: TRBJ2-5; clone size: .; D gene: .; CDR3 DNA: TGTGCCAGCAGTGAAGAACCTACAGGCTCTCAAGAGACCCAGTACTTC; CDR3 protein: CASSEEPTGSQETQYF
V gene: TRBV9; J gene: TRBJ2-5; clone size: .; D gene: .; CDR3 DNA: TGTGCCAGCAGCTCAAACCCTGAGGGGGAGGCAGGTCGATACCAAGAGACCCAGTACTTC; CDR3 protein: CASSSNPEGEAGRYQETQYF
V gene: TRBV6-5; J gene: TRBJ2-1; clone size: once; D gene: TRBD2; CDR3 DNA: TGTGCCAGCAGTTACAAGCGGGGCCGCTCCTACAATGAGCAGTTCTTC; CDR3 protein: CASSYKRGRSYNEQFF
V gene: TRBV9; J gene: TRBJ2-1; clone size: .; D gene: .; CDR3 DNA: TGTGCCAGCAGACAAGTTATAAGGGTATTACATGAGCAGTTCTTC; CDR3 protein: CASRQVIRVLHEQFF
V gene: TRBV19; J gene: TRBJ2-7; clone size: once; D gene: .; CDR3 DNA: TGTGCCAGTACTCCAACCCCCAAGTTCACGTCACGACCCTACGAGCAGTACTTC; CDR3 protein: CASTPTPKFTSRPYEQYF